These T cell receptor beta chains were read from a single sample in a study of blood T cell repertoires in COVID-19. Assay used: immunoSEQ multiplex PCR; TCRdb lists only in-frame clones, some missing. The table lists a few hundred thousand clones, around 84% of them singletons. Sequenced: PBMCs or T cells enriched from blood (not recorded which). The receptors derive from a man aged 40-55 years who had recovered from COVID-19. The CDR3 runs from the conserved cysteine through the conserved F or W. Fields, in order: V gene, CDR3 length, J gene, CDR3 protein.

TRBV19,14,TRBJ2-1,CASSLAESYNEQFF
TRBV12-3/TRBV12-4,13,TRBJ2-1,CASSLYKGAEQFF
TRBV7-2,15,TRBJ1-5,CASSQPTGLGQPQHF
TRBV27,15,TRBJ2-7,CASRTNRGFSDEQYF
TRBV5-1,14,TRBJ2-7,CASSLDRGSHEQYF
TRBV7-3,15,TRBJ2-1,CASSPERANYNEQFF
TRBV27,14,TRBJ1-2,CASGVPGQGYGYTF
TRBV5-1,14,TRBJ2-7,CASSLEPSADEQYF
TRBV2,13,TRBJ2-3,CASSGQGGDTQYF
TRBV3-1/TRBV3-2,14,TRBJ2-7,CASSQDLTPYEQYF
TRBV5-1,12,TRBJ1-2,CARGGVSYGYTF
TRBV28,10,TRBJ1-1,CASSRGRSFF
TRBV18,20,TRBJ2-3,CASSPNRISGRARSTDTQYF
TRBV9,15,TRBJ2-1,CASSVEREGYNEQFF
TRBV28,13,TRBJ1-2,CASRLTGDGGYTF
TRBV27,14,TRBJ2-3,CASSWAGRGDTQYF
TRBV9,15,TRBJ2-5,CASSPAGTGKETQYF
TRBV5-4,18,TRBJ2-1,CASSPEPSGVSSYNEQFF
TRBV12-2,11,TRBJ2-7,CASRLVYEQYF
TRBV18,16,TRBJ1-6,CASSSIPGTVGSPLHF
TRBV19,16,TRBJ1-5,CASSILRDREGQPQHF
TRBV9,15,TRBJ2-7,CASSALGGKGYEQYF
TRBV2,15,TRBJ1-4,CASIPGSTTNEKLFF
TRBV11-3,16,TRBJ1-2,CASTLNSARPGYGYTF
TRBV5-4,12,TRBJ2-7,CASSWGLNEQYF
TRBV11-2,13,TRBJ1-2,CASSLQGNYGYTF
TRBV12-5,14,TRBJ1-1,CASGPGTGGTEAFF
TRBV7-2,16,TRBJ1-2,CASSLYTGRANYGYTF
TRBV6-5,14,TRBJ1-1,CASRRMGQIHEAFF
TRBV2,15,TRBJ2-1,CASSPRGTRDNEQFF
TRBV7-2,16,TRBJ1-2,CASSPFDPTGLNGYTF
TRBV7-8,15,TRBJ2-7,CASSLGTSGTSEQYF
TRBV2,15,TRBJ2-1,CASSEEGLAGNEQFF
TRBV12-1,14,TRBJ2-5,CASSFPIPGETQYF
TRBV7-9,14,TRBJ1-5,CASSYRDSNQPQHF
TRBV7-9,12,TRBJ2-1,CASSWTANEQFF
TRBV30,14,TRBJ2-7,CAWNTGTGKYEQYF
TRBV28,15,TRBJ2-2,CASSLAGGSSGELFF
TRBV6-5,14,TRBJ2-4,CASRGTGAKNIQYF
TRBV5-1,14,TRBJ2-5,CASSLDGGWETQYF
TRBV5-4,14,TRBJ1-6,CASSTTGGGSPLHF
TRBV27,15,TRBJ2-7,CASSPRGDSTYEQYF
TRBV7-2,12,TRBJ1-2,CASSFREYGYTF
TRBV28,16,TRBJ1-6,CASSLPGQYFVSPLHF
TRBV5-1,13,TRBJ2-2,CASRIRDPGELFF
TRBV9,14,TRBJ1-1,CASSVGGGITEAFF
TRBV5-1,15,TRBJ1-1,CASSFTQTGKTEAFF
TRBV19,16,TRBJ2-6,CASSTEGGSGANVLTF
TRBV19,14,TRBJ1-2,CASSRPDTVFGYTF